The text below deals with one T cell receptor beta chain. These data belong to a study of blood T cell repertoires in COVID-19. In the study overall: PBMCs, B-cell-depleted T cells, or T cells provided the cDNA or gDNA that made up the material.

Participants had their cohort set by participant-reported clinical history. J gave up 5 bases and V 4 bases, and 4 bases lay outside the gene matches. CDR1 is MDHEN and CDR2 is SYDVKM in the germline V gene. CDR3 length: 13 residues. As processed by the authors: The authors estimated nucleated cell counts from reference gene primer amplification. Assay used: immunoSEQ multiplex PCR; TCRdb lists only in-frame clones, some missing. From that table come the V and J calls and clone size; the DNA was used to work out D and trimming. The sample yields about 310,000 clones, around 90% seen once. The clonotype comes from a woman between 18 and 30 years old who had recovered from COVID-19. The sample consisted of PBMCs or T cells enriched from blood (not recorded which). The chain recombines TRBV28 with TRBJ1-2, with 7 bases matching TRBD1. The CDR3 region is CASSWGQLYGYTF. The DNA of the CDR3 is TGTGCCAGCAGTTGGGGACAGTTATATGGCTACACCTTC.